This T cell receptor (beta chain) was found in a study of PD-L1 blockade in urothelial cancer. Study observations and caveats: Tumor-associated blood clones were expanded more by durable-benefit patients at 3 weeks.

Spiked synthetic TCR analogs estimated absolute template abundance per PCR. The repertoire was sequenced with immunoSEQ multiplex PCR; TCRdb's copy has only in-frame clones and lacks some. The sample includes 85,000 to 90,000 clones, 90% of them seen just once. Trimming left V 0 bases short and J 3 bases short, with 9 bases between. CDR3 length: 15 amino acids. Germline values: CDR1 SGHRS, CDR2 YFSETQ. On this clone itself: Its target is unknown.

The chain carries TRBV5-1 and TRBJ1-4; no clear D gene. The source is a man aged 55 to 69 with urothelial cancer. Sample: PBMCs, taken around atezolizumab (anti-PD-L1) treatment. The CDR3 DNA sequence: TGCGCCAGCAGCTTGGCCTCGGGTTCTAATGAAAAACTGTTTTTT. Translating it yields CASSLASGSNEKLFF.